These 12 T cell receptor beta chains were sequenced from one sample in a study of patients and donors after allogeneic stem cell transplantation. TCRdb redid the calling of the RT-PCR reads with MiXCR, one entry per CDR3 protein. The sample shows roughly 230,000 distinct CDR3 sequences, 12% to 15% of them seen only once. Sequenced material: blood, either unsorted or a sorted T cell fraction (not recorded which). The receptors originated from a human donor who was either an allogeneic HSCT recipient or a stem cell or donor lymphocyte infusion donor (not recorded which). It is not recorded whose cells these are; they may come from a transplant donor.

The chain recombines TRBV7-6 with TRBJ1-4, with TRBD1 matching over 9 bases. The V gene end was trimmed by 5 bases and the J gene end by 7 bases; junction bases not matched to a gene: 11. The CDR3 is 16 amino acids. The V gene's germline CDR1 is SGHVS and CDR2 FNYEAQ. The CDR3: CASSGSLGQGREKLFF. The DNA for the CDR3 is TGTGCCAGCAGCGGGAGCTTAGGACAGGGGCGTGAAAAACTGTTTTTT.

In this sample, this clonotype turned up many times. CDR3 amino acids: CASSLGASGNNEQFF. CDR3 nucleotide sequence: TGTGCCAGCAGCTTAGGGGCTAGCGGGAACAATGAGCAGTTCTTC. The genes are TRBV7-2 and TRBJ2-1; 9 bases are a match to TRBD2. CDR3 length: 15 residues. CDR1 is SGHTA, CDR2 FQGNSA, per germline. With V trimmed by 1 base and J by 5 bases, 3 bases remained unmatched.

V is TRBV7-3 and J is TRBJ1-5, with 9 bases that match TRBD1. Trimming at V came to 5 bases and at J to 4 bases, leaving 6 bases not matched to a gene. The germline V gene encodes CDR1 SGHTA and CDR2 FQGTGA. The CDR3 is 15 amino acids. The DNA for the CDR3 is TGTGCCAGCAGCCAAGGGACAGGGACTAATCAGCCCCAGCATTTT. It translates to CASSQGTGTNQPQHF.

This clonotype has just a few counts. CDR3 coding DNA: TGTGCCAGCAGCTTGGAGAGACAGGGTATCTACGAGCAGTACTTC. Translating gives CASSLERQGIYEQYF. The gene calls are TRBV5-4 and TRBJ2-7; 7 positions match TRBD1. The germline CDR1 and CDR2 sequences are SGHNT and YYREEE (reference sequence). This CDR3 has 15 amino acids. With 0 bases clipped from V and 3 bases from J, the junction kept 6 bases outside the gene matches.

This clonotype was counted at least ten times. The chain employs TRBV4-2 and TRBJ2-2; 8 bases map to TRBD2. This CDR3 is 17 amino acids long. Losses at the gene ends were 0 bases for V and 1 base for J; bases not matched to a gene: 4. Germline V gives CDR1 LGHNA, CDR2 YNFKEQ. The CDR3 loop is CASSQEIAGMNTGELFF. In DNA form, the CDR3 reads TGTGCCAGCAGCCAAGAGATAGCGGGGATGAACACCGGGGAGCTGTTTTTT.

This clonotype was seen at least ten times. The chain couples TRBV12-3 or TRBV12-4 to TRBJ1-5; 8 positions agree with TRBD1. V was pared by 4 bases and J by 7 bases, with 6 bases of the junction left unmatched. The CDR3 runs to 14 residues. CDR3 residues: CASSSSGGGQPQHF. CDR3 in DNA: TGTGCCAGCAGTTCATCAGGGGGCGGACAGCCCCAGCATTTT.

This clonotype was counted at least ten times. This chain joins TRBV28 and TRBJ2-1; 10 nucleotides agree with TRBD2. With V trimmed by 4 bases and J by 4 bases, 4 bases remained unmatched. Germline V gives CDR1 MDHEN, CDR2 SYDVKM. The CDR3 runs to 15 residues. CDR3 coding DNA: TGTGCCAGCAGTTCCGGGACTAGCGAGTACAATGAGCAGTTCTTC. Protein product: CASSSGTSEYNEQFF.

This clonotype was seen only a few times. The V and J genes are TRBV7-3 and TRBJ2-7; D unclear. CDR3 length: 12 residues. Between the trimmed V and J ends, which lost 5 bases and 7 bases, there was a span of 12 bases. Germline V lookup: CDR1 SGHTA, CDR2 FQGTGA. CDR3: CASSQGLGEQYF. The CDR3 DNA sequence: TGTGCCAGCAGCCAAGGATTAGGGGAGCAGTACTTC.

Ten or more counts support this clonotype. The chain employs TRBV7-9 and TRBJ1-1; no clear D. The CDR3 consists of 13 residues. CDR1 SEHNR and CDR2 FQNEAQ come from the germline V gene (reference sequence). The V gene lost 6 bases and the J gene lost 9 bases, with 17 bases spanning the gap. This chain's CDR3 is CASRVDPSEKAFF. CDR3 in DNA: TGTGCCAGCAGAGTAGACCCCTCCGAGAAAGCTTTCTTT.

This clonotype was counted many times. This chain links TRBV19 with TRBJ1-5; D is unclear. The CDR3 loop spans 14 amino acids. Germline V gene sequence: CDR1 LNHDA, CDR2 SQIVND (reference sequence). Trimming shortened V by 2 bases and J by 1 base, and 6 bases separated the two germline ends. Written as DNA, the CDR3 is TGTGCCAGTAGTATACCGGGGAGCAATCAGCCCCAGCATTTT. Translation gives CASSIPGSNQPQHF.

The rearrangement links TRBV30 to TRBJ2-7; tentatively, D is TRBD1 (6 bases). Trimming removed 2 bases from V and 3 bases from J, with 14 bases in between. This CDR3 is 14 amino acids long. The germline gives CDR1 GTSNPN, CDR2 SVGIG (reference sequence). The CDR3 DNA is TGTGCCTGGAGTTCAGCACAGGGTTACTACGAGCAGTACTTC. The encoded protein is CAWSSAQGYYEQYF.

The chain combines TRBV27 with TRBJ1-1, with D unresolved. This CDR3 contains 11 residues. The germline CDR1 and CDR2 sequences are MNHEY and SMNVEV (reference sequence). The ends were cut back, 7 bases at V and 6 bases at J, with 9 bases in the middle. CDR3 in amino acids: CASTGRAEAFF. CDR3 coding DNA: TGTGCCAGCACTGGAAGGGCTGAAGCTTTCTTT.